These 23 T cell receptor beta chains share one sample of origin, sequenced in a study of cytomegalovirus exposure and HLA in healthy donors. Repertoires were generated with immunoSEQ multiplex PCR, while TCRdb's copy carries only in-frame clones and drops some. The top ten clones hold roughly 1.8% of a sample with about 50,000 clones, roughly 93% of them seen once. Input material: PBMCs. The receptor set was obtained from a woman in her late teens or twenties in good health and CMV-seropositive.

The chain employs TRBV2 and TRBJ2-2; TRBD2 matches at 9 bases. From germline, CDR1 is SNHLY and CDR2 FYNNEI. This CDR3 has 15 residues. After removal of 4 bases from V and 5 bases from J, the junction contained 5 bases not matched to a gene. The CDR3 region is CASSVVSGGTGELFF. Here the CDR3 DNA reads TGTGCCAGCAGTGTGGTTAGCGGGGGAACCGGGGAGCTGTTTTTT.

The V gene is TRBV9, the J gene TRBJ1-1; D unresolved. Deletions cut 1 base from V and 1 base from J, with 5 bases between. Germline loops: CDR1 SGDLS, CDR2 YYNGEE. The CDR3 consists of 13 residues. The CDR3, as DNA: TGTGCCAGCAGCGTATTGAGGAACACTGAAGCTTTCTTT. Amino acid sequence: CASSVLRNTEAFF.

The V and J genes are TRBV7-2 and TRBJ1-3, with 8 bases aligning to TRBD1. The CDR3 is 16 residues long. Per the germline V gene, CDR1 is SGHTA and CDR2 is FQGNSA. Germline trimming cut 5 bases from V and 1 base from J; bases unmatched to any gene: 7. CDR3 in DNA: TGTGCCAGCAGCGGACAGGGAGGAGGATCTGGAAACACCATATATTTT. Protein sequence: CASSGQGGGSGNTIYF.

This chain connects TRBV2 to TRBJ2-5; D call uncertain. V was shortened by 2 bases and J by 9 bases, with 7 bases between the two germline ends. CDR3 length equals 11 residues. Germline CDR1 and CDR2: SNHLY and FYNNEI. CDR3 DNA: TGTGCCAGCAGTGAATGGCTGGCCCAGTACTTC. Protein: CASSEWLAQYF.

The CDR3 sequence: CASSGTGNSGYTF. The CDR3 nucleotides read TGTGCCAGCAGCGGGACAGGGAACAGCGGCTACACCTTC. The chain combines TRBV7-3 with TRBJ1-2, with 9 bases aligning to TRBD1. Germline assignment: CDR1 SGHTA and CDR2 FQGTGA. With V trimmed by 5 bases and J by 8 bases, 6 bases remained unmatched. The CDR3 length is 13 residues.

V and J are TRBV2 and TRBJ2-1; TRBD2 aligns across 7 bases. CDR1 and CDR2 from the germline V gene are SNHLY and FYNNEI. CDR3 size: 16 residues. J was trimmed by 0 bases and V by 4 bases; bases with no gene match: 6. The CDR3 DNA reads TGTGCCAGCAGTGGGGAGGGACGAAGCTCCTACAATGAGCAGTTCTTC. Translation gives CASSGEGRSSYNEQFF.

The rearrangement links TRBV9 to TRBJ1-2, with no clear D. Germline values: CDR1 SGDLS, CDR2 YYNGEE. Trimming pared 0 bases from V and 3 bases from J, leaving 15 bases between. The CDR3 covers 16 residues. In DNA, the CDR3 is TGTGCCAGCAGCGTAGGCCCGGTAGACACAGACTATGGCTACACCTTC. Translation: CASSVGPVDTDYGYTF.

V is TRBV6-4 and J is TRBJ2-3, with 13 bases aligning to TRBD2. J gave up 1 base and V 3 bases, and 1 base lay outside the gene matches. Germline V gene sequence: CDR1 MRHNA, CDR2 SNTAGT. CDR3 length: 16 amino acids. In nucleotides, the CDR3 is TGTGCCAGCAGTGAAGGACTAGCGGGGGGCACAGATACGCAGTATTTT. This encodes CASSEGLAGGTDTQYF.

The chain combines TRBV28 with TRBJ1-5; no clear D. V lost 5 bases and J lost 6, with 17 bases in between. CDR3 size: 15 residues. Germline V CDR1 and CDR2: MDHEN, SYDVKM. CDR3 region: CASSNTEIFSQPQHF. CDR3 sequence (DNA): TGTGCCAGCAGTAACACAGAGATTTTCAGTCAGCCCCAGCATTTT.

V and J are TRBV11-2 and TRBJ1-1, with no clear D. V dropped 7 bases and J dropped 3 bases, with 21 bases sitting between them. Germline values: CDR1 SGHAT, CDR2 FQNNGV. The CDR3 totals 16 residues. The CDR3 bases are TGTGCCAGCACCCCCCAGGCGGGGTTTATTTACACTGAAGCTTTCTTT. Encoded protein: CASTPQAGFIYTEAFF.

To note about this clone: Additional DNA sequences in this sample encode the identical CDR3. The rearrangement links TRBV20-1 to TRBJ1-2; D possibly corresponds to TRBD1 (5 bases). The germline gives CDR1 DFQATT, CDR2 SNEGSKA (reference sequence). The CDR3 has 11 residues. V was pared by 5 bases and J by 3 bases, with 7 bases between. The CDR3 sequence: CSARGDYGYTF. The DNA for the CDR3 is TGCAGTGCTCGGGGGGACTATGGCTACACCTTC.

The chain is built from TRBV11-2 and TRBJ2-7; 8 nucleotides align to TRBD2. The CDR3 is 14 residues long. With V trimmed by 3 bases and J by 2 bases, 3 bases remained unmatched. Germline CDR1 is SGHAT and CDR2 is FQNNGV. The CDR3 region has the DNA TGTGCCAGCAGCTTCAACGGGGGGGCCTACGAGCAGTACTTC. Its translation is CASSFNGGAYEQYF.

CDR3 sequence: CASSVSGVVVSEQFF. The CDR3 bases are TGCGCCAGCAGTGTGTCAGGGGTGGTTGTGAGTGAGCAGTTCTTC. This chain connects TRBV10-1 to TRBJ2-1, with D possibly matching TRBD1 (6 bases). The germline CDR1 and CDR2 sequences are WNHNN and SYGVQD (reference sequence). V gave up 4 bases and J gave up 9 bases, with 19 bases separating them. CDR3 length: 15 residues.

The chain is built from TRBV6-5 and TRBJ1-5, with a weak D call TRBD1 (6 bases). The CDR3 totals 15 residues. Deletions cut 7 bases from V and 0 bases from J, with 13 bases between. CDR1 MNHEY and CDR2 SVGAGI come from the germline V gene. CDR3 sequence (DNA): TGTGCCAGCAAAGGACAGTGGGATAGCAATCAGCCCCAGCATTTT. It translates to CASKGQWDSNQPQHF.

This clone was picked up many times. The chain employs TRBV9 and TRBJ2-7; D is perhaps TRBD1 (6 bases). Germline V gene sequence: CDR1 SGDLS, CDR2 YYNGEE. The V gene lost 4 bases and the J gene lost 6 bases, with 20 bases spanning the gap. This CDR3 has 15 amino acids. The CDR3 sequence is CASSPEQGPSSEQYF. The CDR3 nucleotides read TGTGCCAGCAGCCCAGAACAGGGCCCCAGCTCCGAGCAGTACTTC.

The CDR3: CASSGGGRTEAFF. The CDR3 DNA follows: TGCGCCAGCAGCGGGGGAGGGAGGACTGAAGCTTTCTTT. The chain combines TRBV5-1 with TRBJ1-1; tentative D call: TRBD1 (5 bases). From germline, CDR1 is SGHRS and CDR2 YFSETQ. Trimming stripped 4 bases from V and 5 bases from J, with 12 bases between. The CDR3 runs 13 residues.

The genes are TRBV19 and TRBJ1-5; 7 nucleotides line up with TRBD1. This CDR3 is built from 16 residues. The V gene end was trimmed by 5 bases and the J gene end by 1 base; junction bases not matched to a gene: 8. Germline CDR1 reads LNHDA; CDR2 reads SQIVND (reference sequence). Written as DNA, the CDR3 is TGTGCCAGTAGTGTCAACAACAGGGGCAGCAATCAGCCCCAGCATTTT. It yields the protein CASSVNNRGSNQPQHF.

The V gene is TRBV7-8, the J gene TRBJ1-1; 7 nucleotides match TRBD1. Losses at the gene ends were 7 bases for V and 1 base for J; bases not matched to a gene: 9. Germline V gives CDR1 SGHVS, CDR2 FQNEAQ. The CDR3 covers 15 residues. CDR3 amino acids: CASIDRDRKNTEAFF. For the CDR3, the DNA is TGTGCCAGCATCGATAGGGACAGAAAGAACACTGAAGCTTTCTTT.

Of note for this clone: Distinct nucleotide sequences in the sample also encode this CDR3. The gene calls are TRBV2 and TRBJ1-2; D perhaps matches TRBD1 (6 bases). Trimming cost V 2 bases and J 4 bases, with 8 bases left between them. Germline-derived CDR1 and CDR2 are SNHLY and FYNNEI. CDR3 length: 13 residues. CDR3 protein: CASSEQGSYGYTF. CDR3 nucleotide sequence: TGTGCCAGCAGTGAACAGGGGAGCTATGGCTACACCTTC.

The V and J genes are TRBV15 and TRBJ2-1; possibly TRBD1 for D (5 bases). Per the germline V gene, CDR1 is LNHNV and CDR2 is YYDKDF (reference sequence). This CDR3 is built from 13 residues. Trimming took off 7 bases at V and 0 bases at J, with 7 bases between the two ends. This CDR3 reads CATKRGSYNEQFF. In nucleotides, the CDR3 is TGTGCCACCAAAAGGGGCTCCTACAATGAGCAGTTCTTC.

Written as DNA, the CDR3 is TGTGCCAGCAGCGTAGGACTAGCGGGGGTCGACCGGGGGGAGACCCAGTACTTC. Amino acid sequence: CASSVGLAGVDRGETQYF. This chain joins TRBV9 and TRBJ2-5; 12 nucleotides agree with TRBD2. Germline V gene sequence: CDR1 SGDLS, CDR2 YYNGEE. CDR3 length: 18 amino acids. V was clipped by 0 bases and J by 5 bases; unmatched bases: 11.

The chain joins TRBV28 to TRBJ1-5, with D possibly being TRBD1 (5 bases). The CDR3 runs to 15 residues. CDR1 is MDHEN, CDR2 SYDVKM, per germline. V was cut by 3 bases and J by 1 base, with 10 bases left in between. In DNA form, the CDR3 reads TGTGCCAGCAGTTTCGGCAGGGTGAGCAATCAGCCCCAGCATTTT. This sequence encodes CASSFGRVSNQPQHF.

The CDR3 coding sequence is TGTGCCAGCAGCCCATTAGGGGGCGGGGACTATGGCTACACCTTC. Residues: CASSPLGGGDYGYTF. The chain uses TRBV7-8 and TRBJ1-2; TRBD1 aligns across 7 bases. CDR1 and CDR2 (germline): SGHVS, FQNEAQ. V was pared by 5 bases and J by 3 bases, with 9 bases of the junction left unmatched. CDR3 size: 15 residues. Based on the CDR3 plus reference TRBV7-8 and TRBJ1-2, the full variable domain is GAGVSQSPRYKVAKRGQDVALRCDPISGHVSLFWYQQALGQGPEFLTYFQNEAQLDKSGLPSDRFFAERPEGSVSTLKIQRTQQEDSAVYLCASSPLGGGDYGYTFGSGTRLTVV.